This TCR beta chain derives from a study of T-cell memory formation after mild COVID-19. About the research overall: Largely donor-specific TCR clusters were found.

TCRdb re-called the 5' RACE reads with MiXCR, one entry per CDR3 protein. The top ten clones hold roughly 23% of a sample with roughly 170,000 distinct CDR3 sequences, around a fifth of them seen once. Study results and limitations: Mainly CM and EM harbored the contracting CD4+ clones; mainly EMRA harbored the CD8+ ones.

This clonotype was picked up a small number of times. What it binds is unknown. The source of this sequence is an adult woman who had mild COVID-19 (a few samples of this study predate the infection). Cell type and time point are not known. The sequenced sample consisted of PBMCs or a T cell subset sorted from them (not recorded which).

The DNA for the CDR3 is TGCGCCAGCTCCCCCTGGGGTCAGCACGGCACAGATACGCAGTATTTT. It yields the protein CASSPWGQHGTDTQYF. The chain couples TRBV5-1 to TRBJ2-3; D gene ambiguous. The germline V gene has CDR1 SGHRS and CDR2 YFSETQ. This CDR3 is 16 amino acids long. The V end lost 7 bases, the J end lost 1 base, and 19 bases lay between the germline ends.